The 11 T cell receptor beta chains below were found in one sample sequenced in a study of shared clonotypes between healthy human individuals (TCRdb year 2020). Library generation was performed with the immunoSEQ multiplex PCR assay. Imported from immuneACCESS, the table was reduced by TCRdb to in-frame sequences with V and J called. These copies leave out some clones; in studies compared against another copy, an unresolved V gene accounts for under half, and the cause of the remainder is not known. In this sample the table shows some 2 million clones, less than 95% of which occur a single time. The ten top clones hold approximately 1% of the sample. CD8 naive samples consisted of CD45RO-negative cells that were positively selected for CCR7, yielding a CD45RA+CCR7+ population without TemRA cells. Source material: naive CD8+ T cells sorted from blood. Read against the paper, the sample's cell subset or site label means: CD45RA+CCR7+. The source is a man between 18 and 35 years old in good health.

This clone has more than one count but fewer than ten. J is TRBJ1-1 and V is TRBV29-1, with no clear D. Trimming removed 0 bases at V and 6 bases at J, with 11 bases between. Germline lookup yields CDR1 SQVTM and CDR2 ANQGSEA. This CDR3 is 13 amino acids long. For the CDR3, the DNA is TGCAGCGTTGAAGAGGGCAACGGGGCTGAAGCTTTCTTT. Its protein product is CSVEEGNGAEAFF.

With regard to this clone: Other nucleotide sequences in the sample specify the same CDR3. The chain combines TRBV27 with TRBJ2-7; D is possibly TRBD1 (6 bases). Germline V gene sequence: CDR1 MNHEY, CDR2 SMNVEV (reference sequence). V was pared by 4 bases and J by 4 bases, with 11 bases between. This CDR3 is 13 amino acids long. CDR3 sequence reads: CASSYRDGYEQYF. The CDR3 DNA follows: TGTGCCAGCAGTTACAGGGACGGGTACGAGCAGTACTTC.

The V gene is TRBV4-3, the J gene TRBJ2-5; 12 bases map to TRBD2. Germline CDR1 LGHNA, CDR2 YSLEER. There are 16 residues in the CDR3. The V gene end was trimmed by 0 bases and the J gene end by 5 bases; junction bases not matched to a gene: 4. CDR3 loop: CASSQEPSGRGETQYF. CDR3 nucleotides: TGCGCCAGCAGCCAAGAACCTAGCGGGAGGGGCGAGACCCAGTACTTC.

This clone appeared once. The V and J genes are TRBV29-1 and TRBJ1-2; no firm D call. This CDR3 region has 12 residues. CDR1 is SQVTM and CDR2 is ANQGSEA in the germline V gene. The ends were cut back, 6 bases at V and 8 bases at J, with 16 bases in the middle. CDR3 sequence: CSVDTGLGGYTF. In nucleotides, the CDR3 is TGCAGCGTCGACACGGGGTTGGGGGGCTACACCTTC.

The gene calls are TRBV5-1 and TRBJ1-2; 8 nucleotides line up with TRBD1. V trimming: 3 bases; J trimming: 4 bases; junction bases outside the gene matches: 5. The CDR3 is made up of 14 amino acids. Per germline, CDR1 SGHRS and CDR2 YFSETQ. The CDR3 DNA sequence: TGCGCCAGCAGCTCCGCAGGGGGCGGCTATGGCTACACCTTC. This codes for CASSSAGGGYGYTF.

The V call is TRBV4-1, the J call TRBJ2-1; D is ambiguous. This CDR3 contains 13 residues. Trimming shortened V by 4 bases and J by 7 bases, and 11 bases separated the two germline ends. Germline CDR1 is MGHRA and CDR2 is YSYEKL. This CDR3 is CASSPGPINEQFF. In DNA, the CDR3 is TGCGCCAGCAGCCCTGGACCCATTAATGAGCAGTTCTTC.

The chain couples TRBV7-2 to TRBJ2-2; maybe TRBD2 (5 bases). Germline assignment: CDR1 SGHTA and CDR2 FQGNSA. Trimming left V 5 bases short and J 2 bases short, with 9 bases between. The CDR3 contains 14 residues. CDR3 sequence reads: CASSPTSNTGELFF. The CDR3 region has the DNA TGTGCCAGCAGCCCAACTAGTAACACCGGGGAGCTGTTTTTT.

The chain recombines TRBV6-5 with TRBJ2-2, with unresolved D. V lost 0 bases to trimming and J lost 5 bases, with 13 bases between them. The CDR3 runs 16 residues. Germline CDR1 is MNHEY and CDR2 is SVGAGI. CDR3 sequence (DNA): TGTGCCAGCAGTTACTCGTGGGGTTCTGAAACCGGGGAGCTGTTTTTT. Its translation: CASSYSWGSETGELFF.

This sequence joins TRBV10-3 and TRBJ2-7; 14 bases are a match to TRBD2. The CDR3 is 16 amino acids. Germline V gives CDR1 ENHRY, CDR2 SYGVKD. V lost 4 bases, J lost 2 bases, and 4 bases stayed unmatched. The CDR3 DNA follows: TGTGCCATCAGTGGGACTAGCGGGGGGTCCACCTACGAGCAGTACTTC. Protein sequence: CAISGTSGGSTYEQYF.

Of note for this clone: This sample includes further DNA sequences coding for the same CDR3. This chain uses TRBV2 with TRBJ2-7; TRBD2 matches at 9 bases. CDR1 SNHLY and CDR2 FYNNEI come from the germline V gene. The CDR3 length is 14 residues. The ends lost 3 bases at V and 4 bases at J; junction bases unmatched: 4. CDR3 DNA: TGTGCCAGCAGTGAGGCGGGAGGGCCTTACGAGCAGTACTTC. Protein product: CASSEAGGPYEQYF.

The chain is built from TRBV6-1 and TRBJ2-3, with 8 bases lining up with TRBD2. Losses at the gene ends were 2 bases for V and 6 bases for J; bases not matched to a gene: 10. Germline CDR1 reads MNHNS; CDR2 reads SASEGT. The CDR3 totals 16 residues. CDR3 nucleotide sequence: TGTGCCAGCAGTGAACCTACGGGGGGGCCTTCGGATACGCAGTATTTT. As protein: CASSEPTGGPSDTQYF.